What follows is one TCR beta chain and its context. Its antigen is currently unknown. A junction boundary mismatches the germline segment, possibly from a read error. The sample belongs to a study of blood T cells in healthy people across ages. The study's findings and limits: Per million T cells, TCR beta diversity dropped about linearly as age rose.

A second PCR of roughly 6 to 12 cycles used a sample-barcoded 5' primer and a J-beta primer mix. Each cDNA molecule, via a template-switch adaptor with 12 random nucleotides, was tagged. TCRdb re-analysed the 5' RACE reads in MiXCR, keeping a single row per CDR3 protein. The sample carries hundreds of thousands of distinct CDR3 sequences, 25% to 30% recorded once. This CDR3 contains 14 residues. These data also featured in a second study, about T cells of mothers and their children. According to that study: M1S, a second-PCR primer, added sample barcodes and 2-4 random nucleotides. Every mother produced more than 8 million TCR beta CDR3 reads, whereas every child provided roughly 3 million.

The clonotype originates from a boy between 5 and 17 years old in good health. This sequence joins TRBV12-3 or TRBV12-4 and TRBJ1-4; D unresolved. The sequenced sample was blood. The DNA of the CDR3 is TGTGCCAGCAGTTTTTACCCAACTCATGAAAAACTGTTTTTT. Residues: CASSFYPTHEKLFF.